This T cell receptor (beta chain) appears in the sequencing data of a study of OX40 agonist ivuxolimab in advanced cancers. Looking at the study overall: An agonistic human IgG2 monoclonal antibody against OX40 (CD134) was given.

Sequencing was performed with immunoSEQ multiplex PCR; in TCRdb, only in-frame clones are kept and a portion is missing. The sample contains around 79,000 clones, about nine tenths of which appear only once. Per the germline V gene, CDR1 is MNHNS and CDR2 is SASEGT. V lost 8 bases and J 3 bases, leaving 13 bases between the germline ends. This CDR3 region has 14 residues. With baseline, cycle 4 day 1, and cycle 7 day 1 as timepoints, blood was sampled. The source of this sequence is an adult with an advanced solid tumor such as melanoma, head and neck, liver or kidney cancer. The chain joins TRBV6-1 to TRBJ2-2; perhaps TRBD1 as D (5 bases). The material sequenced was CD4+ or CD8+ T cells sorted from blood, taken in a trial of the OX40 agonist ivuxolimab. CDR3 nucleotides: TGTGCCAGCCTGAACCAGGGTTACACCGGGGAGCTGTTTTTT. Encoded protein: CASLNQGYTGELFF.